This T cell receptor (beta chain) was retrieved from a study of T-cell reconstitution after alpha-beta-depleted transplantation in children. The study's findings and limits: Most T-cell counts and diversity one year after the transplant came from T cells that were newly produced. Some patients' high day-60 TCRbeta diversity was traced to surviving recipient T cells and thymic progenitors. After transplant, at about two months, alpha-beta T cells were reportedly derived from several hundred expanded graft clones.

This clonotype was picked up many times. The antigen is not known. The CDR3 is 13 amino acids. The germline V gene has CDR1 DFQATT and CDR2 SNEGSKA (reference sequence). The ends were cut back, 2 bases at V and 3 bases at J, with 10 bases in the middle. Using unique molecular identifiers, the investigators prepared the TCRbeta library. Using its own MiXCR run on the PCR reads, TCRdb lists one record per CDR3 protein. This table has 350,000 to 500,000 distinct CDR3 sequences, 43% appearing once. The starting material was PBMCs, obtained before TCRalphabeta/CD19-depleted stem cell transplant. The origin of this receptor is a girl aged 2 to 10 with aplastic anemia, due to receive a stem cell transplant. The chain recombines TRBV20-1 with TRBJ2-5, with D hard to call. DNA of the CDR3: TGCAGTGCTAGACTAACGCTGGAAGAGACCCAGTACTTC. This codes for CSARLTLEETQYF.